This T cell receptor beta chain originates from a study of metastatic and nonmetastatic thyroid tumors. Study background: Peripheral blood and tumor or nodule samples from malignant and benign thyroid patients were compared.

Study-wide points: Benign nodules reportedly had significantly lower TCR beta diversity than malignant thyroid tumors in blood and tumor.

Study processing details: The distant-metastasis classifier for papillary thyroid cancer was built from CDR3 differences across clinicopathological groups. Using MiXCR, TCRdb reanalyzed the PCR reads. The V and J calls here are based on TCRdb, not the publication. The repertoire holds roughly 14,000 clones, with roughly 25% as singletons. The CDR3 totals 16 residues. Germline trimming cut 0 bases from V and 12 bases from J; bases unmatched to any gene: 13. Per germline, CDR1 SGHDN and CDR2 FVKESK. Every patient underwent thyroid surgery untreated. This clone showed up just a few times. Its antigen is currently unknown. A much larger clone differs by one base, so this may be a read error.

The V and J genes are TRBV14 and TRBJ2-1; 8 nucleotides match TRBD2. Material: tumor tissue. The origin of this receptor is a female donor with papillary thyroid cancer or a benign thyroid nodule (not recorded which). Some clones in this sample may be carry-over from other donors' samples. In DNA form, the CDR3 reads TGTGCCAGCAGCCAAGATAGGGCTAGCGGGTCGCGAGGGCAGTTCTTC. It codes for CASSQDRASGSRGQFF.